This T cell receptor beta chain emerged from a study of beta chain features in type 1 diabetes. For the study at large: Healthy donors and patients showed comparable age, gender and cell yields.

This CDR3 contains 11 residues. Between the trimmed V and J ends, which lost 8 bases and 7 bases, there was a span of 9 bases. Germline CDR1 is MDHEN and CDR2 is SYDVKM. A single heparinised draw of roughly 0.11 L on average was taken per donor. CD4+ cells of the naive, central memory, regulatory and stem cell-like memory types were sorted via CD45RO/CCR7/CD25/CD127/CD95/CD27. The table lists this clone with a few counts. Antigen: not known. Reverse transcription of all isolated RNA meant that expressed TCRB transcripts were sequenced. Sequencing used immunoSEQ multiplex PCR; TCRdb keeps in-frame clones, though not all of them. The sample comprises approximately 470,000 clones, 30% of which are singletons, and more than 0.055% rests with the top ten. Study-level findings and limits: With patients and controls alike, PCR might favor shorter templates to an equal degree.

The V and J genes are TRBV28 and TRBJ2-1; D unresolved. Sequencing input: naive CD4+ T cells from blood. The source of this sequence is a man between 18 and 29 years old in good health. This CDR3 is CASARRNEQFF. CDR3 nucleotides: TGTGCCAGCGCACGTCGGAATGAGCAGTTCTTC.